These 19 T cell receptor beta chains were sequenced from one sample in a study of CD8+CD57+ T cells in acquired aplastic anemia. CDR3 and TCR beta VDJ profiling relied on a genomic DNA template. A single record per CDR3 protein comes from TCRdb applying MiXCR to the reads. Of just over 400,000 distinct CDR3 sequences in the sample, approximately 70% were seen once. The sample consisted of sorted CD4+, CD8+, or CD8+CD57+ T cells (not recorded which) from PBMCs. These receptors all come from a human donor in good health, serving as a control.

This clonotype was detected once. One end of the junction fails to match germline, which may point to a read error. The chain links TRBV5-4 to TRBJ1-6, with a tentative D call TRBD1 (6 bases). The CDR3 is 14 amino acids. The germline V gene encodes CDR1 SGHNT and CDR2 YYREEE (reference sequence). CDR3 nucleotides: TGCGCCAGCAGCCAAGGGGGGCCCGATTCACCCCTCCACTTT. This codes for CASSQGGPDSPLHF.

Points on this clonotype: The junction and the germline gene differ at one end; a read error may be behind it. This chain connects TRBV5-1 to TRBJ2-7, with D hard to call. This CDR3 has 13 residues. CDR1 and CDR2 (germline): SGHRS, YFSETQ. The CDR3 DNA reads TGTGCCAGCAGCTTAGCCGTTCGGTACGAGCAGTACTTC. Translating it yields CASSLAVRYEQYF.

In this sample, this clonotype turned up a few times. V is TRBV15 and J is TRBJ1-5; possibly TRBD1 for D (6 bases). CDR1 LNHNV and CDR2 YYDKDF come from the germline V gene (reference sequence). V was pared by 3 bases and J by 6 bases, with 6 bases between. The CDR3 consists of 12 residues. For the CDR3, the DNA is TGTGCCACCAGCAGCAGGGGTCAGCCCCAGCATTTT. This encodes CATSSRGQPQHF. Variable domain in full (rest from reference TRBV15 and TRBJ1-5): DAMVIQNPRYQVTQFGKPVTLSCSQTLNHNVMYWYQQKSSQAPKLLFHYYDKDFNNEADTPDNFQSRRPNTSFCFLDIRSPGLGDTAMYLCATSSRGQPQHFGDGTRLSIL.

As for this clonotype: At one end the junction does not follow the germline gene, possibly because of a read error. The CDR3 loop reads CASRSGPGAYEQYF. Written as DNA, the CDR3 is TGCGCCAGCAGGTCTGGGCCAGGGGCCTACGAGCAGTACTTC. The chain links TRBV2 to TRBJ2-7; possible D gene TRBD1, 6 bases. The CDR3 covers 14 residues. Germline V gene sequence: CDR1 SNHLY, CDR2 FYNNEI.

This clonotype is a singleton in its sample. The chain couples TRBV6-1 to TRBJ1-2, with D tentatively TRBD1 (5 bases). Deletions cut 10 bases from V and 7 bases from J, with 13 bases between. The CDR3 loop spans 11 amino acids. In germline, CDR1 is MNHNS, CDR2 SASEGT. The CDR3 protein is CATSARGGYTF. The CDR3 DNA sequence: TGTGCCACCAGCGCTAGGGGTGGCTACACCTTC.

Only a few counts were recorded for this clonotype. A clone one base away is much larger, so this may be a read error. The rearrangement uses TRBV7-2 and TRBJ1-5, with D perhaps matching TRBD1 (6 bases). The germline V gene encodes CDR1 SGHTA and CDR2 FQGNSA. The germline V and J ends were trimmed by 3 bases and 9 bases, with 15 bases remaining between them. CDR3 size: 14 residues. The CDR3 region has the DNA TGTGCCAGCAGCTTGGGGGGCAGGGTAAGGCCCCAGCATTTT. It specifies CASSLGGRVRPQHF.

This clonotype has only one observation. The genes are TRBV10-1 and TRBJ2-7; a possible D gene is TRBD2 (5 bases). V lost 6 bases, J lost 5 bases, and 14 bases lay in between. CDR1 WNHNN and CDR2 SYGVQD come from the germline V gene (reference sequence). CDR3 length: 13 amino acids. Written as DNA, the CDR3 is TGCGCCAGCAGCCACCCACTAGGCCACGAGCAGTACTTC. Protein sequence: CASSHPLGHEQYF.

V is TRBV10-3 and J is TRBJ2-7; 11 nucleotides align to TRBD2. The CDR3 is 15 residues long. Germline loops: CDR1 ENHRY, CDR2 SYGVKD. V was clipped by 3 bases and J by 4 bases; unmatched bases: 5. In nucleotides, the CDR3 is TGTGCCATCAGTGACAGGCTAGCGGGGGGTTACGAGCAGTACTTC. Amino acid sequence: CAISDRLAGGYEQYF.

The sample holds a few counts of this clonotype. CDR3 loop: CASSPYTNQPQHF. CDR3 nucleotides: TGTGCCAGCAGCCCGTACACGAATCAGCCCCAGCATTTT. The rearrangement uses TRBV7-9 and TRBJ1-5; D not certain. With 5 bases removed from V and 4 bases from J, the gap between germline ends came to 9 bases. Germline assignment: CDR1 SEHNR and CDR2 FQNEAQ (reference sequence). This CDR3 is built from 13 residues.

Note on this clonotype: The CDR3 end shows no conserved phenylalanine or tryptophan, and so a read error is likely. No DNA is shown, since the ends of the CDR3 on it are uncertain; the CDR3 is the one TCRdb lists. This rearrangement joins TRBV7-9 to TRBJ1-5; the D call in the table, TRBD1, was not verified against the DNA. The CDR3 has 13 amino acids, counting both end residues. Germline V CDR1 and CDR2: SEHNR, FQNEAQ (reference sequence). Here the CDR3 reads CASRPAQGDPSPT.

The rearrangement joins TRBV20-1 to TRBJ1-2; D might be TRBD1 (5 bases). The germline V gene encodes CDR1 DFQATT and CDR2 SNEGSKA (reference sequence). This CDR3 has 11 residues. The V gene lost 7 bases and the J gene lost 4 bases, with 10 bases spanning the gap. DNA of the CDR3: TGCAGTGTACAGGACCTCTATGGCTACACCTTC. Amino acids: CSVQDLYGYTF.

Concerning this clonotype itself: One end of the junction does not line up with germline, which may come from a read error. The CDR3 reads CASNPPLLLHESQYF. In DNA form, the CDR3 reads TGTGCCAGCAACCCTCCACTACTACTCCATGAGAGCCAGTACTTC. This chain connects TRBV7-9 to TRBJ2-5; no firm D call. This CDR3 has 15 residues. Per germline, CDR1 SEHNR and CDR2 FQNEAQ (reference sequence).

The chain carries TRBV19 and TRBJ1-5, with 7 nucleotides matching TRBD1. The J segment lost 7 bases and the V segment lost 4 bases, leaving 7 bases of the junction unmatched. Looked up from germline, CDR1 is LNHDA and CDR2 is SQIVND (reference sequence). CDR3 length equals 14 residues. The CDR3 sequence is CASSTRQGGQPQHF. The DNA of the CDR3 is TGTGCCAGTAGTACTCGACAGGGTGGGCAGCCCCAGCATTTT.

The CDR3 sequence is CASSLGSAGWETQYF. The DNA of the CDR3 is TGTGCCAGCAGCTTAGGGAGCGCGGGTTGGGAGACCCAGTACTTC. This chain joins TRBV7-2 and TRBJ2-5; weak D call: TRBD2 (5 bases). The CDR3 covers 15 residues. V was trimmed by 1 base and J by 5 bases, leaving 14 bases between them. Germline assignment: CDR1 SGHTA and CDR2 FQGNSA.

Concerning this clonotype: A clone one base away is much larger, so this may be a read error. In this CDR3 the conserved last residue, phenylalanine or tryptophan, is missing, so a read error is likely. It is unclear where the CDR3 begins or ends on the DNA, so no DNA is shown, and the CDR3 is as TCRdb lists it. The chain links TRBV7-9 to TRBJ2-6. The length of the CDR3 is 8 amino acids, counting both ends. Germline V lookup: CDR1 SEHNR, CDR2 FQNEAQ (reference sequence). CDR3: CTSSAARV.

In this sample, this clonotype turned up many times. The chain carries TRBV6-4 and TRBJ1-6, with unresolved D. The V end was cut by 2 bases, the J end by 16 bases, with 15 bases between. Germline V lookup: CDR1 MRHNA, CDR2 SNTAGT. The CDR3 consists of 13 residues. CDR3 region: CASSDLFGSRLHF. In DNA form, the CDR3 reads TGTGCCAGCAGTGACCTATTTGGCAGCCGACTCCACTTT.

Concerning this clonotype: The conserved final phenylalanine or tryptophan is absent from the CDR3, which likely points to a read error. In DNA form, the CDR3 reads TGTGCCAGCAGTGGCGACAGTGCCGGAAACACCATATATGTT. Its translation is CASSGDSAGNTIYV. This chain uses TRBV6-1 with TRBJ1-3, with D perhaps TRBD1 (5 bases). The V gene lost 4 bases and the J gene lost 4 bases, with 11 bases spanning the gap. Germline V gives CDR1 MNHNS, CDR2 SASEGT. This CDR3 is 14 amino acids long.

This clonotype was observed a handful of times. The rearrangement links TRBV10-3 to TRBJ1-1; unclear D gene. The germline CDR1 and CDR2 sequences are ENHRY and SYGVKD. V lost 4 bases and J lost 4, with 7 bases in between. The CDR3 totals 12 residues. The CDR3 sequence is CAISVDGTEAFF. Here the CDR3 DNA reads TGTGCCATCAGTGTTGATGGCACTGAAGCTTTCTTT.

The chain is built from TRBV20-1 and TRBJ2-3; D ambiguous. The CDR3 spans 14 residues. CDR1 is DFQATT, CDR2 SNEGSKA, per germline (reference sequence). V lost 3 bases and J lost 6, with 16 bases in between. The CDR3 loop reads CSASPSASLDTQYF. The CDR3 DNA reads as TGCAGTGCTAGTCCTTCCGCTTCCCTGGATACGCAGTATTTT.